This entry is about one TCR beta chain. Its antigen specificity is not known. No base quality values were provided; no much bigger clone lies one nucleotide off. This entry is derived from a study of blood T cell repertoires in COVID-19 (TCRdb year 2020). Background for the entire study: Samples from collaborators originated in the United States, Italy and Spain and spanned both the acute and convalescent phases of COVID-19. The material from the prospective study consisted of cDNA or gDNA derived from T cells, B-cell-depleted T cells, or PBMCs. Subjects who had been exposed to COVID-19, were actively infected with it, or had recovered from it provided the deeply sampled blood TCRbeta repertoires that made up the dataset. The repertoires were made available in a free public database intended to serve as a resource for research on the immune response to SARS-CoV-2. Samples were obtained from the ongoing ImmuneRACE study (first 160 participants) and from 1,200 or so subjects provided by 6 global collaborators. A de-identified subject ID, COVID-19 status, age in years and sex were almost always included in the sample metadata. Where HLA class I and class II types were available, the types were taken from metadata supplied by the sample provider, not from assay-based typing.

TCRbeta CDR3 regions were amplified from genomic DNA using the immunoSEQ Assay, a bias-controlled multiplex PCR. Regarding the original processing steps: Nucleated cell counts per sample were estimated from amplification of reference gene primers within the assay. To quantify the absolute abundance of each unique TCRbeta CDR3 rearrangement, sequence reads were collapsed and filtered. For each sample, productive Simpson clonality was calculated as the square root of Simpson's diversity index over productive rearrangements. TCRdb's version of the immuneACCESS table is confined to in-frame rearrangements and falls short of the full clone set. An unresolved V gene accounts for under half of the shortfall where checked; the remainder is of unknown origin. V, J and clone size derive from that table, while D and trimming were established from the DNA sequence. Within this sample are 200,000 to 300,000 clones, with roughly 90% of them counted one time only. The top ten clonotypes cover 0.7% of the sample.

Collaborating institutions collected whole blood in K2EDTA tubes following their own protocols. For TCRbeta analysis, collaborators shipped samples as frozen whole blood, isolated PBMCs, or DNA extracted from either of those sample types. CDR1 and CDR2 are read off the germline V gene (reference sequence) as MNHNY and SVGAGI. Trimming at the junction amounts to 2 bases on V and 4 bases on J, and the germline ends lie 12 bases apart. There are 15 amino acids in the CDR3, from cysteine to phenylalanine inclusive. Only CDR3 DNA remains: 45 bases, in frame from the first base. Overall results and qualifications from the work: The amount of clinical and demographic metadata varied by source and participant and was provided uncurated.

The receptor was derived from a human donor in a cohort sampled during active COVID-19. The chain uses TRBV6-6 and TRBJ1-5; TRBD1 is perhaps the D gene, given 5 matching bases. The sequenced sample was peripheral blood. The DNA sequence follows: TGTGCCAGCAGTTACGGGGGTGGAGGGAATCAGCCCCAGCATTTT. It translates as CASSYGGGGNQPQHF.